The clone carrying this T cell receptor beta chain was counted at least ten times. Its antigen is as yet unknown. Germline lookup yields CDR1 KGHDR and CDR2 SFDVKD. V lost 3 bases and J lost 1, with 15 bases in between. The length of the CDR3 is 17 residues. The data originate from a study of CD8 T cells in ankylosing spondylitis. The study's findings and limits: There was reportedly significant enrichment of clones that were disease-linked in matched ankylosing spondylitis synovial fluid.

For TCR beta, libraries came from quantitative 5'-RACE with molecular barcodes. MiXCR was run by TCRdb on the 5' RACE reads, yielding one entry per CDR3 protein. There are tens of thousands of distinct CDR3 sequences in the sample; 5.3% occur only once, and around 2.2% lies in the top ten. This chain links TRBV24-1 with TRBJ2-1, with TRBD2 as a possible D gene (5 bases). The sequencing sample was made of blood, either unsorted or a sorted T cell fraction (not recorded which). This clonotype was sampled from a male donor with ankylosing spondylitis or in good health (not recorded which). The CDR3 bases are TGTGCCACCAGTGATCCCGGCGGGTTGATGTCCTACAATGAGCAGTTCTTC. The encoded protein is CATSDPGGLMSYNEQFF.